The clone carrying this T cell receptor beta chain was seen at least ten times. Its antigen is unidentified. One end of the junction does not line up with germline, which may come from a read error. Breast cancer patients provided tissue from their axillary draining lymph nodes. TCRdb fed the multiplex PCR reads into MiXCR, producing one record per CDR3 protein. The data show nearly 200,000 distinct CDR3 sequences, roughly 31% seen once. The sample originates from a study of breast tumors, draining lymph nodes, adjacent tissues. Study outcomes and limitations: Tumor TCR diversity was below lymph nodes but above nontumor tissue.

This CDR3 comprises 11 residues. Per germline, CDR1 DFQATT and CDR2 SNEGSKA (reference sequence). Sequencing input: axillary lymph node tissue. The source is a female donor with breast cancer. Some clones in this sample may be carry-over from other donors' samples. This chain joins TRBV20-1 and TRBJ2-5; the D gene is possibly TRBD2 (5 bases). CDR3 region: CSAFIWETQSF. In nucleotides, the CDR3 is TGCAGTGCTTTCATCTGGGAGACCCAGTCCTTC.